This TCR beta chain was observed in a study of blood T cell repertoires in COVID-19. Study as a whole: Both acute and convalescent COVID-19 samples were obtained from the United States, Italy and Spain.

The germline CDR1 and CDR2 sequences are MGHRA and YSYEKL. This CDR3 spans 17 amino acids. The germline V and J ends were trimmed by 3 bases and 2 bases, with 17 bases remaining between them. The protocol was immunoSEQ multiplex PCR, while the TCRdb copy is restricted to in-frame clones and leaves out a portion. Of roughly 190,000 clones listed, around nine tenths were seen once; the top ten hold about 1.1%. The table lists this clone with a count of one. The sequence derives from a man aged 25 to 45 with acute or convalescent COVID-19. The rearrangement uses TRBV4-1 and TRBJ1-3; weak D call: TRBD1 (5 bases). Sequencing was carried out using peripheral blood. The CDR3 bases are TGCGCCAGCAGCCAGCCCAGGGCCAGAAGACCTGGAAACACCATATATTTT. It specifies CASSQPRARRPGNTIYF.